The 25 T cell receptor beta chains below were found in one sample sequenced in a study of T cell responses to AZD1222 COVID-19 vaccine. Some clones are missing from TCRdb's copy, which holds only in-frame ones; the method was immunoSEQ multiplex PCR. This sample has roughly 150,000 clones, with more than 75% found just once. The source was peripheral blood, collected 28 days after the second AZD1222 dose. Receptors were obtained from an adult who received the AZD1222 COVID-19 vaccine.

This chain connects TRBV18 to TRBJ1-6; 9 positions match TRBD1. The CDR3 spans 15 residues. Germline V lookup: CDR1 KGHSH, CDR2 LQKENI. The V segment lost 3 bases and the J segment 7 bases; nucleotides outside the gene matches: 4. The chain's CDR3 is CASSPQGQGNSPLHF. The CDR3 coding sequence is TGTGCCAGCTCACCCCAGGGACAGGGAAATTCACCCCTCCACTTT.

The DNA of the CDR3 is TGTGCCAGCAGCCCGACAGGGGCCATTGTAGCCAAAAACATTCAGTACTTC. This encodes CASSPTGAIVAKNIQYF. This chain uses TRBV11-2 with TRBJ2-4; 8 bases match TRBD1. Germline assignment: CDR1 SGHAT and CDR2 FQNNGV. The CDR3 extends over 17 amino acids. After removal of 5 bases from V and 0 bases from J, the junction contained 9 bases not matched to a gene.

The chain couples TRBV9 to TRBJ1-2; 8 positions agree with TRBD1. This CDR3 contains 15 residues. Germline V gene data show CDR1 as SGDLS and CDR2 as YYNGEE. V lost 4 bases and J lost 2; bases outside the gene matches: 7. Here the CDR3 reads CASSQGQGANYGYTF. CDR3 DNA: TGTGCCAGCAGCCAGGGCCAGGGGGCCAACTATGGCTACACCTTC.

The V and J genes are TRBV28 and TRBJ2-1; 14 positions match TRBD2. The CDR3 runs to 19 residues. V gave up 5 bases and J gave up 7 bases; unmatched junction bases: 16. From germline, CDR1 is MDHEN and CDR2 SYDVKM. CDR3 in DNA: TGTGCCAGCAGTCCCACCCCACGGACTAGCGGGAGGCTCTGGAATGAGCAGTTCTTC. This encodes CASSPTPRTSGRLWNEQFF.

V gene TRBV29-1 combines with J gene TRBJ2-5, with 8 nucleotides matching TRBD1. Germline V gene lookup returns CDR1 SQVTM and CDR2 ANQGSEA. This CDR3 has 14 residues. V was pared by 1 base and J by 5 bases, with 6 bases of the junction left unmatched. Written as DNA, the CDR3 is TGCAGCGTTGAAGGAGGCAGGGGGCGGGAGACCCAGTACTTC. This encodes CSVEGGRGRETQYF.

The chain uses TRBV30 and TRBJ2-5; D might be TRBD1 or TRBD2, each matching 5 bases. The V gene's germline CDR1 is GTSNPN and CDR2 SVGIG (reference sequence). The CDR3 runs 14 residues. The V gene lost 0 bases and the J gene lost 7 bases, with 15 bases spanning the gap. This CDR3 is CAWSVSGGPGTQYF. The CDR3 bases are TGTGCCTGGAGTGTATCTGGGGGACCCGGGACCCAGTACTTC.

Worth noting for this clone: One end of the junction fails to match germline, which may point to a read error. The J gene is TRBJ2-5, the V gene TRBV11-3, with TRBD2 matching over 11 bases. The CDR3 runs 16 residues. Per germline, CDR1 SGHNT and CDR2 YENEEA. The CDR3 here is CASSLGGTSGQQTQYF. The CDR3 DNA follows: TGTGCCAGCAGCTTAGGGGGGACTAGCGGCCAACAGACCCAGTACTTC.

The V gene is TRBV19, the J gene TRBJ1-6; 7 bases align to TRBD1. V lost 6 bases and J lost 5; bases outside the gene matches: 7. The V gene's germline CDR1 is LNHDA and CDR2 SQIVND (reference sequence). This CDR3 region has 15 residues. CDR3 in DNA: TGTGCCAGTAGCCGAGCCGGGACAGATAATTCACCCCTCCACTTT. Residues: CASSRAGTDNSPLHF.

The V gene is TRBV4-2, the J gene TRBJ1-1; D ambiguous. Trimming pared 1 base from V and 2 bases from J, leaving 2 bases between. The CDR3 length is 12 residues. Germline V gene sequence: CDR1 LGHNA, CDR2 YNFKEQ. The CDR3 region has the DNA TGTGCCAGCAGCCAAGTTAACACTGAAGCTTTCTTT. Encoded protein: CASSQVNTEAFF.

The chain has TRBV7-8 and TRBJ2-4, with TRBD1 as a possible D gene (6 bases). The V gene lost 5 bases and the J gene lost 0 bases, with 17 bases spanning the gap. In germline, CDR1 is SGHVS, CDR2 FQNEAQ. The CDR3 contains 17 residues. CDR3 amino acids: CASSRSRDILAKNIQYF. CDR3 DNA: TGTGCCAGCAGCCGAAGTCGGGACATCTTAGCCAAAAACATTCAGTACTTC.

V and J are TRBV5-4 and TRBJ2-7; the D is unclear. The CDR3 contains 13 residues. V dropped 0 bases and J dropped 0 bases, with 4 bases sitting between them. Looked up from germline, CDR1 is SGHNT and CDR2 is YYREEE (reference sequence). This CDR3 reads CASSLGSSYEQYF. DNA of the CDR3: TGTGCCAGCAGCTTGGGCAGCTCCTACGAGCAGTACTTC.

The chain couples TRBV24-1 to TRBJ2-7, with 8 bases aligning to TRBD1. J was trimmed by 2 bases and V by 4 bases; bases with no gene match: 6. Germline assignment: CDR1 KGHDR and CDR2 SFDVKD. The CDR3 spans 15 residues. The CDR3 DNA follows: TGTGCCACCAGTGACCCCCGGACAGGGCCCTACGAGCAGTACTTC. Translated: CATSDPRTGPYEQYF.

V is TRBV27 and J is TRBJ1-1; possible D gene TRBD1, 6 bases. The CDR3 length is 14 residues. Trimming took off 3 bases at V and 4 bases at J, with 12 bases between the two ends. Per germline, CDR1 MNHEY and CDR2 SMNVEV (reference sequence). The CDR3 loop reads CASSFGEGGTEAFF. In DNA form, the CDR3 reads TGTGCCAGCAGTTTCGGAGAAGGGGGCACTGAAGCTTTCTTT.

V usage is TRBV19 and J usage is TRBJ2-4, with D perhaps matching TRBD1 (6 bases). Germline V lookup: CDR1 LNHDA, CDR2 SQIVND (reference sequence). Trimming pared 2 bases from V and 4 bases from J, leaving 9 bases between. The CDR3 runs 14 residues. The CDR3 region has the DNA TGTGCCAGTAGTATAAATCAGGGGAAAAACATTCAGTACTTC. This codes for CASSINQGKNIQYF.

CDR3 nucleotide sequence: TGCGCCAGCAGCCAAGAGTCGGGGGCCCGTGAGCAGTACTTC. This gives the protein CASSQESGAREQYF. This chain connects TRBV4-3 to TRBJ2-7, with D perhaps given as TRBD1 or TRBD2 (6 bases each). The CDR3 totals 14 residues. The germline V gene encodes CDR1 LGHNA and CDR2 YSLEER. Trimming pared 0 bases from V and 7 bases from J, leaving 13 bases between.

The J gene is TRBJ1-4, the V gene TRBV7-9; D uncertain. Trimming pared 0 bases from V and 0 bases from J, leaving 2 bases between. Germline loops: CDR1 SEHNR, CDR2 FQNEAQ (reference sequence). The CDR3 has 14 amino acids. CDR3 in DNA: TGTGCCAGCAGCTTAGCGGCAACTAATGAAAAACTGTTTTTT. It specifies CASSLAATNEKLFF.

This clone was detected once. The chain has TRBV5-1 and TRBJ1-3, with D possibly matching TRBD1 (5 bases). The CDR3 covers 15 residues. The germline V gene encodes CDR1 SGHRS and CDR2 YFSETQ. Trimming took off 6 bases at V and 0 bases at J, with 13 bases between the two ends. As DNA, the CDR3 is TGCGCCAGCACGCAAACAGGAGGCTCTGGAAACACCATATATTTT. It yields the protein CASTQTGGSGNTIYF.

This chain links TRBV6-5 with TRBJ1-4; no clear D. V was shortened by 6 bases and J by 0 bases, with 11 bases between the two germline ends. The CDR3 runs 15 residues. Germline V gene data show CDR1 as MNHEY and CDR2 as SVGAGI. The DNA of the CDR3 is TGTGCCAGCAGCCCGAGCGGGGCAACTAATGAAAAACTGTTTTTT. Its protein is CASSPSGATNEKLFF.

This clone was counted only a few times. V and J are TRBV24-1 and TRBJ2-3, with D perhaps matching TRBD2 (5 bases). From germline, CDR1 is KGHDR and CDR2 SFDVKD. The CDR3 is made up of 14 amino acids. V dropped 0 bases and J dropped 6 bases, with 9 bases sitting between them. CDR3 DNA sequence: TGTGCCACCAGTGATTTGTCGGGAAGTGATACGCAGTATTTT. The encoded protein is CATSDLSGSDTQYF.

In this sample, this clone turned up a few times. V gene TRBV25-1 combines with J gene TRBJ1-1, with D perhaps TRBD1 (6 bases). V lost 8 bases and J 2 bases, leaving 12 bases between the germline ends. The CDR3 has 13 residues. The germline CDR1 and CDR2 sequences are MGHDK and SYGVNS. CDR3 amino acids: CASAPQGNTEAFF. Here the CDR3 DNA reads TGTGCCAGCGCGCCACAGGGTAACACTGAAGCTTTCTTT. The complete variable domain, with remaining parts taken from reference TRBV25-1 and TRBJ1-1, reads EADIYQTPRYLVIGTGKKITLECSQTMGHDKMYWYQQDPGMELHLIHYSYGVNSTEKGDLSSESTVSRIRTEHFPLTLESARPSHTSQYLCASAPQGNTEAFFGQGTRLTVV.

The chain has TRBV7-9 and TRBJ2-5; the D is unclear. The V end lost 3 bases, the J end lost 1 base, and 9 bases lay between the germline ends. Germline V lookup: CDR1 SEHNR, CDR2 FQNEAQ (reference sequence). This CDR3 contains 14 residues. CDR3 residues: CASSFYNAQETQYF. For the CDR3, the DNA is TGTGCCAGCAGCTTCTACAACGCCCAAGAGACCCAGTACTTC.

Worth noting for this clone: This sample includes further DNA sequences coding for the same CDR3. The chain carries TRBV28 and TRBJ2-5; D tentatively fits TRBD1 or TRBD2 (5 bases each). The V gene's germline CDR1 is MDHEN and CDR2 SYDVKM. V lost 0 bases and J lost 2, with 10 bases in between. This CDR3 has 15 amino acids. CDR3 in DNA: TGTGCCAGCAGTTTATGGGGACGGGGACAAGAGACCCAGTACTTC. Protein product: CASSLWGRGQETQYF.

The DNA of the CDR3 is TGTGCCAGCAGTTTACTAAGTCAGGGGAGCTCCTATAATTCACCCCTCCACTTT. Amino acid sequence: CASSLLSQGSSYNSPLHF. The chain carries TRBV27 and TRBJ1-6; maybe TRBD1 (6 bases). V was pared by 2 bases and J by 0 bases, with 14 bases between. The CDR3 loop spans 18 amino acids. Germline lookup yields CDR1 MNHEY and CDR2 SMNVEV (reference sequence).

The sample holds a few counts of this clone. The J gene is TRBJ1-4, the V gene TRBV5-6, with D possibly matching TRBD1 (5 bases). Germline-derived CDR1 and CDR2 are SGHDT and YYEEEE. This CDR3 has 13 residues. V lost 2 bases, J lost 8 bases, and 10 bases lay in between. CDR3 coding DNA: TGTGCCAGCAGCTTCGACGGGGGGGAAAAACTGTTTTTT. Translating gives CASSFDGGEKLFF.

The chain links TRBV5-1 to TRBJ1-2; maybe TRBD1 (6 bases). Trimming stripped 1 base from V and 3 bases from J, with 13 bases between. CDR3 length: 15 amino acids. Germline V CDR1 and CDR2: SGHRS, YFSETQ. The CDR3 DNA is TGCGCCAGCAGCTTGTGGACAGAATCACACTATGGCTACACCTTC. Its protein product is CASSLWTESHYGYTF.